This T cell receptor (beta chain) was captured in a study of T cells in narcolepsy. Study-wide background: Enrolled donors included narcolepsy type 1 or type 2 patients and healthy controls. The study, taken as a whole, reports: Autoreactive HCRT-specific and TRIB2-specific clonotypes were marked in same-patient CSF-versus-blood CD4+ comparisons. Some memory CD4+ repertoires had no autoreactive clone sequences. Healthy controls reportedly lacked the autoreactive clonotypes serially found in patients' blood.

TCRdb's table, derived via immunoSEQ multiplex PCR, lists solely in-frame clones and lacks some. The sample includes about 27,000 clones, 79% of them seen just once. With 5 bases clipped from V and 4 bases from J, the junction kept 8 bases outside the gene matches. This CDR3 contains 16 residues. In germline, CDR1 is MNHNY, CDR2 SVGAGI (reference sequence). On this clone itself: The antigen is undetermined.

The genes are TRBV6-6 and TRBJ1-5, with 10 bases aligning to TRBD1. The TCR was taken from a human donor in good health. The sample was memory (CD45RA-) CD4+ T cells from blood. CDR3 region: CASSRSGTGVNQPQHF. The CDR3 nucleotides are TGTGCCAGCAGTAGATCCGGGACAGGGGTAAATCAGCCCCAGCATTTT.